A selection of T cell receptor beta chains follows, all from one sample in a study of neurological immune-mediated disorders. TCRdb independently ran MiXCR on the 5' RACE reads; one entry per CDR3 protein. The sample carries roughly 32,000 distinct CDR3 sequences, roughly 15% recorded once. Sample: PBMCs. These receptors were obtained from a man aged 65 to 79 in good health. Both conserved end residues are part of each CDR3. The D gene is left open where the match is weak. Clone sizes are given selectively: once, few, many, or a class where the clone is expanded.

.	TRBV4-2	many	16	TRBJ2-1	TGTGCCAGCAGCCAAGGGCGGATCTCCCCTTTCTATGAGCAGTTCTTC	CASSQGRISPFYEQFF
.	TRBV29-1	many	12	TRBJ1-4	TGCAGCGTTTCTCAGGGGTCTGAAAAACTGTTTTTT	CSVSQGSEKLFF
.	TRBV7-2	many	14	TRBJ2-7	TGTGCCAGCAGCTTAGGTGGGGGGGCGTACGAGCAGTACTTC	CASSLGGGAYEQYF
TRBD1	TRBV14	.	16	TRBJ1-1	TGTGCCAACAGCCAAGGTCGACAGGGTGAGGAAACTGAATCTTTCTTT	CANSQGRQGEETESFF
TRBD1	TRBV7-2	many	14	TRBJ2-7	TGTGCCAGCAGATATGCCGGGACAGACTACGAGCAGTACTTC	CASRYAGTDYEQYF
.	TRBV12-3/TRBV12-4	many	15	TRBJ2-2	TGTGCCAGCAGTTTACGCCACCTAGGATCCGGGGAGCTGTTTTTT	CASSLRHLGSGELFF
TRBD1	TRBV9	many	16	TRBJ2-5	TGTGCCAGCAGCGTACCGAGGACAGGGCCGGATGAGACCCAGTACTTC	CASSVPRTGPDETQYF
.	TRBV5-1	many	13	TRBJ2-7	TGCGCCAGCAGCTTGGTCCCGATCTACGAGCAGTACTTC	CASSLVPIYEQYF
.	TRBV7-9	many	15	TRBJ2-5	TGTGCCAGCAGCATCCTTCTCCGGGCGGGAGAGACCCAGTACTTC	CASSILLRAGETQYF
.	TRBV20-1	many	14	TRBJ2-5	TGCAGTGCTAGAGATTCCGGGCTGGCAGGGACCCAGTACTTC	CSARDSGLAGTQYF
.	TRBV6-5	few	14	TRBJ2-1	TGTGCCAGCAGTTATTCTACACCTTACAATGAGCAGTTCTTC	CASSYSTPYNEQFF